Here is one T cell receptor beta chain with its context. Under the authors' procedure: By means of reference gene primer amplification, nucleated cell counts were estimated. Using immunoSEQ multiplex PCR, the repertoire was profiled, and TCRdb retains in-frame clones only, with some absent. That table supplies the V and J calls and clone size; D and trimming were determined from the DNA. The sample yields 390,000 or so clones, 80% to 90% seen once. The sample originates from a study of blood T cell repertoires in COVID-19. CDR3 length: 20 amino acids. This sequence joins TRBV1 and TRBJ1-2; TRBD1 is taken as the D call from the table, unchecked against the DNA. TRBV1 is tagged as a pseudogene. The TCR was taken from a man younger than 35 who had recovered from COVID-19. The source material was PBMCs or T cells enriched from blood (not recorded which). In nucleotides, the CDR3 is TGCACCAGCAGCCAACTCACCAGGACCGCAGACAGGGGGCCAAACTATGGCTACACCTTC. It encodes CTSSQLTRTADRGPNYGYTF.